This T cell receptor (beta chain) was found in a study of TIL therapy for anti-PD-1-resistant metastatic lung cancer. Trimming at V came to 4 bases and at J to 3 bases, leaving 4 bases not matched to a gene. This CDR3 has 14 residues. CDR1 and CDR2 (germline): GTSNPN, SVGIG (reference sequence). Described time point: pre-treatment sample, taken before nivolumab and TIL therapy. The tumor samples were excised metastases, mostly pleural nodules or supraclavicular lymph nodes. This clone was observed a few times. This was the immunoSEQ v3 assay. Sequencing depth was 1.9 million or so read pairs for survey level, roughly 4.5-6 million for deep. The table came from immunoSEQ multiplex PCR; TCRdb's copy has only in-frame clones and leaves some out. The sample holds under 100,000 clones, roughly two thirds seen once.

Specimen: tumor tissue, collected at baseline. This clonotype was sampled from a person between 25 and 80 years old with non-small cell lung cancer. The chain employs TRBV30 and TRBJ2-1; 9 bases fit TRBD2. The DNA of the CDR3 is TGTGCCTGGACGACTAGCGGATTCTACAATGAGCAGTTCTTC. Its protein product is CAWTTSGFYNEQFF.